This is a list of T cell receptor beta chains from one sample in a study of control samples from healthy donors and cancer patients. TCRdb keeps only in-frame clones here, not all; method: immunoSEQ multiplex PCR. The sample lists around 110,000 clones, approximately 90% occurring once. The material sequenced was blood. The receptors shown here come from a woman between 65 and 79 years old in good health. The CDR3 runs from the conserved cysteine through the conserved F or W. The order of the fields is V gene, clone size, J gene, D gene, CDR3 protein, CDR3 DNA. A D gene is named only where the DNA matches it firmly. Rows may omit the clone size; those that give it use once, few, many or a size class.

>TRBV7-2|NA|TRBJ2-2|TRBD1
CASSLRQGNTGELFF
TGTGCCAGCAGCCTCCGACAGGGCAACACCGGGGAGCTGTTTTTT
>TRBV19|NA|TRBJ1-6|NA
CASSIRDNSPLHF
TGTGCCAGTAGTATTAGGGATAATTCACCCCTCCACTTT
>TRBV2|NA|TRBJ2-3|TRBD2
CASSEVMSGGSDTQYF
TGTGCCAGCAGTGAGGTTATGAGCGGGGGGTCGGATACGCAGTATTTT
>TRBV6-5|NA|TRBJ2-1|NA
CASSHGRVYNEQFF
TGTGCCAGCAGCCACGGAAGGGTCTACAATGAGCAGTTCTTC
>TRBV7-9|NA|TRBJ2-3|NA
CASSPLGAADTQYF
TGTGCCAGCAGCCCTCTTGGAGCGGCAGATACGCAGTATTTT
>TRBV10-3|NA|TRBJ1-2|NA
CAISEGPRAYGYTF
TGTGCCATCAGTGAGGGGCCGAGGGCCTATGGCTACACCTTC
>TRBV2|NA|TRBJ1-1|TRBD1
CASSDLGQGGTEAFF
TGTGCCAGCAGTGATTTGGGACAGGGGGGCACTGAAGCTTTCTTT
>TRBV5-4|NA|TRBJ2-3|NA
CASSSAGETDTQYF
TGTGCCAGCAGCTCTGCGGGTGAGACAGATACGCAGTATTTT
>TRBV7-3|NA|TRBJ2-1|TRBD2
CASSFSGGAGNEQFF
TGTGCCAGCAGCTTTAGCGGGGGGGCCGGCAATGAGCAGTTCTTC
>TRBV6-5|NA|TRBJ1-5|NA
CASTEGGPGDQPQHF
TGTGCCAGCACCGAGGGGGGTCCAGGGGATCAGCCCCAGCATTTT
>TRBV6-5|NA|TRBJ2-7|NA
CASSPEDRPYEQYF
TGTGCCAGCAGCCCCGAGGACAGACCCTACGAGCAGTACTTC
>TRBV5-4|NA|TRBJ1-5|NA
CASSLDSQPQHF
TGTGCCAGCAGCTTGGACAGTCAGCCCCAGCATTTT
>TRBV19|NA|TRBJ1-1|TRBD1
CASSKMDRANTEAFF
TGTGCCAGTAGTAAAATGGACAGGGCGAACACTGAAGCTTTCTTT
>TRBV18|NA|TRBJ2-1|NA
CASSPRRDSQSEQFF
TGTGCCAGCTCACCACGGCGGGACTCCCAAAGTGAGCAGTTCTTC
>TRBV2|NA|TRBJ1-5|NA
CASSTTGFNQPQHF
TGTGCCAGCAGTACCACAGGGTTTAATCAGCCCCAGCATTTT
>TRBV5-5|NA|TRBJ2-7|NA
CASSLSRVWYEQYF
TGTGCCAGCAGCTTGTCCAGGGTCTGGTACGAGCAGTACTTC
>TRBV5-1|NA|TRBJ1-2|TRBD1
CASSLATDRGQGYTF
TGCGCCAGCAGCTTGGCAACCGACAGGGGTCAAGGCTACACCTTC
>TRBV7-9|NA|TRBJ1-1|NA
CASSLTVGPTEAFF
TGTGCCAGCAGCTTAACTGTGGGACCCACTGAAGCTTTCTTT
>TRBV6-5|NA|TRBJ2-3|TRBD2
CAGGASGGRTDTQYF
TGTGCCGGGGGGGCTAGCGGGGGGCGGACAGATACGCAGTATTTT
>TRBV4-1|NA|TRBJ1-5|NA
CASSQDSSREYGNQPQHF
TGCGCCAGCAGCCAAGATTCCTCCCGGGAGTATGGCAATCAGCCCCAGCATTTT
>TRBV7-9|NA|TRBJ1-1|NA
CASSLASRGRGAFF
TGTGCCAGCAGCTTAGCTTCCCGAGGTCGGGGAGCTTTCTTT
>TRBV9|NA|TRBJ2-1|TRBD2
CASSVAGLGEQFF
TGTGCCAGCAGCGTAGCGGGACTAGGTGAGCAGTTCTTC
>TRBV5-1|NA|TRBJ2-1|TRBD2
CASSLDFERGIYNEQFF
TGCGCCAGCAGCTTGGACTTCGAGCGGGGGATCTACAATGAGCAGTTCTTC
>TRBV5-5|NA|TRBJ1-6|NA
CASSSLSGGNSPLHF
TGTGCCAGCAGCTCCCTTAGCGGGGGAAATTCACCCCTCCACTTT
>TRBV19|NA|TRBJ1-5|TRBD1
CASSSRSRGSSNQPQHF
TGTGCCAGTAGTAGTCGCTCCAGGGGGAGTAGCAATCAGCCCCAGCATTTT
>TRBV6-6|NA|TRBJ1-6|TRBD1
CASRDRVSSYNSPLHF
TGTGCCAGCAGGGACAGGGTTAGCTCCTATAATTCACCCCTCCACTTT
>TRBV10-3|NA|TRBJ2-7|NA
CAISRDFLAYEQYF
TGTGCCATCAGCCGGGACTTCCTCGCCTACGAGCAGTACTTC
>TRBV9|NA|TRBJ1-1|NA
CASSEEGTDTEAFF
TGTGCCAGCAGCGAGGAGGGCACCGACACTGAAGCTTTCTTT
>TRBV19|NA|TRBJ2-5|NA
CATHHRSQETQYF
TGTGCCACACACCACAGGTCCCAAGAGACCCAGTACTTC
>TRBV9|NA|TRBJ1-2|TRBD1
CASSPGQGEGYGYTF
TGTGCCAGCAGCCCCGGTCAGGGGGAGGGCTATGGCTACACCTTC
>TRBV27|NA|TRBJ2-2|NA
CASLRGDTGELFF
TGTGCCAGTTTGAGGGGCGACACCGGGGAGCTGTTTTTT
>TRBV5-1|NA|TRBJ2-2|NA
CASTWDAGELFF
TGCGCCAGCACATGGGACGCCGGGGAGCTGTTTTTT
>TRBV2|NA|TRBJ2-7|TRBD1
CASSSGQDGYEQYF
TGTGCCAGCAGTAGCGGACAGGATGGCTACGAGCAGTACTTC
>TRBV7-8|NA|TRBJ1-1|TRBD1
CASSWDRVSTEAFF
TGTGCCAGCAGCTGGGACAGGGTATCCACTGAAGCTTTCTTT
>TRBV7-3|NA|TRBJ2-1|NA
CASSLHQDNEQFF
TGTGCCAGCAGCTTACATCAGGACAATGAGCAGTTCTTC
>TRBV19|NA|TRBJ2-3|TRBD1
CASTAAGQGLNTQYF
TGTGCCAGTACCGCAGCGGGACAGGGTCTTAATACGCAGTATTTT
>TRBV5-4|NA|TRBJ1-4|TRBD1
CASSSRTGNEKLFF
TGTGCCAGCAGCTCACGGACAGGGAATGAAAAACTGTTTTTT
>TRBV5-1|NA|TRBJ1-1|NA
CASSLRGVRMNTEAFF
TGCGCCAGCAGTTTGCGCGGTGTCAGAATGAACACTGAAGCTTTCTTT
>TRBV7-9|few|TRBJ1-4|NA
CAGGQNEKLFF
TGTGCCGGTGGTCAGAATGAAAAACTGTTTTTT
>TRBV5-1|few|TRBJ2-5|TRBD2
CASSLSGTSGGRETQYF
TGCGCCAGCAGCCTCTCCGGGACTAGCGGGGGACGAGAGACCCAGTACTTC
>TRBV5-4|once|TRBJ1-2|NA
CASTRTENYGYTF
TGTGCCAGCACCAGGACGGAGAACTATGGCTACACCTTC
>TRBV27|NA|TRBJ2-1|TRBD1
CASSPPRTGESYNEQFF
TGTGCCAGCAGTCCCCCGAGGACAGGGGAATCCTACAATGAGCAGTTCTTC
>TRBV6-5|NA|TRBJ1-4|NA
CASSYGGHRNEKLFF
TGTGCCAGCAGTTACGGCGGACACCGGAATGAAAAACTGTTTTTT
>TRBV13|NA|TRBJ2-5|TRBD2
CASSQTSAGETQYF
TGTGCCAGCAGCCAGACTAGCGCCGGCGAGACCCAGTACTTC
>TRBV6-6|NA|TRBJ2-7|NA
CASSPDGQSYEQYF
TGTGCCAGCAGTCCCGATGGACAGTCCTACGAGCAGTACTTC
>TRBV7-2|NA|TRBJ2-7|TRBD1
CASSLGTGAHEQYF
TGTGCCAGCAGCTTAGGGACAGGGGCCCACGAGCAGTACTTC
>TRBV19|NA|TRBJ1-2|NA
CASRPTGTRSNYGYTF
TGTGCCAGTAGACCTACCGGGACAAGAAGCAACTATGGCTACACCTTC
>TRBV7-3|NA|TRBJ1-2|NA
CASSPTAVSYGYTF
TGTGCCAGCAGCCCAACGGCGGTCTCCTATGGCTACACCTTC
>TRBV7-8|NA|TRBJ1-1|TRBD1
CASSHRDRLDSMNTEAFF
TGTGCCAGCAGCCACAGGGACAGGTTGGATTCGATGAACACTGAAGCTTTCTTT
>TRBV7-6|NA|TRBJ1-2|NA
CASSLAGTNYGYTF
TGTGCCAGCAGCTTAGCGGGGACTAACTATGGCTACACCTTC
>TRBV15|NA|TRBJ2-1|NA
CATSIEGLYNEQFF
TGTGCCACCAGCATCGAGGGACTTTACAATGAGCAGTTCTTC
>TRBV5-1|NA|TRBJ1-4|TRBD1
CASRPGGGTNEKLFF
TGCGCCAGCAGACCAGGGGGTGGAACTAATGAAAAACTGTTTTTT
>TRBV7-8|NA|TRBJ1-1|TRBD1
CASSADRVGTEAFF
TGTGCCAGCAGCGCCGACAGGGTTGGCACTGAAGCTTTCTTT
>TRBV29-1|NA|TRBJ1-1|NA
CSARGNTEAFF
TGCAGCGCGAGAGGAAACACTGAAGCTTTCTTT
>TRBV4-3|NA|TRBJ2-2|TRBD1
CASSQDTGGSNTGELFF
TGCGCCAGCAGCCAGGATACAGGGGGCTCGAACACCGGGGAGCTGTTTTTT
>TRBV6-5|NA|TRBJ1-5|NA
CASGDVRNNQPQHF
TGTGCCAGTGGGGACGTTAGGAACAATCAGCCCCAGCATTTT
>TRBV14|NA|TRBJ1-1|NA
CASSRITDTEAFF
TGTGCCAGCAGCCGTATAACAGACACTGAAGCTTTCTTT
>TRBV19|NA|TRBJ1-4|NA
CASSIGLRATNEKLFF
TGTGCCAGTAGTATTGGGTTAAGGGCAACTAATGAAAAACTGTTTTTT
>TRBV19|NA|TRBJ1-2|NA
CASMEAFLYGYTF
TGTGCCAGTATGGAGGCATTCCTGTATGGCTACACCTTC
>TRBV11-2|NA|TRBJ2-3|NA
CASSLSGAVHTQYF
TGTGCCAGCAGCTTATCAGGGGCCGTACATACGCAGTATTTT